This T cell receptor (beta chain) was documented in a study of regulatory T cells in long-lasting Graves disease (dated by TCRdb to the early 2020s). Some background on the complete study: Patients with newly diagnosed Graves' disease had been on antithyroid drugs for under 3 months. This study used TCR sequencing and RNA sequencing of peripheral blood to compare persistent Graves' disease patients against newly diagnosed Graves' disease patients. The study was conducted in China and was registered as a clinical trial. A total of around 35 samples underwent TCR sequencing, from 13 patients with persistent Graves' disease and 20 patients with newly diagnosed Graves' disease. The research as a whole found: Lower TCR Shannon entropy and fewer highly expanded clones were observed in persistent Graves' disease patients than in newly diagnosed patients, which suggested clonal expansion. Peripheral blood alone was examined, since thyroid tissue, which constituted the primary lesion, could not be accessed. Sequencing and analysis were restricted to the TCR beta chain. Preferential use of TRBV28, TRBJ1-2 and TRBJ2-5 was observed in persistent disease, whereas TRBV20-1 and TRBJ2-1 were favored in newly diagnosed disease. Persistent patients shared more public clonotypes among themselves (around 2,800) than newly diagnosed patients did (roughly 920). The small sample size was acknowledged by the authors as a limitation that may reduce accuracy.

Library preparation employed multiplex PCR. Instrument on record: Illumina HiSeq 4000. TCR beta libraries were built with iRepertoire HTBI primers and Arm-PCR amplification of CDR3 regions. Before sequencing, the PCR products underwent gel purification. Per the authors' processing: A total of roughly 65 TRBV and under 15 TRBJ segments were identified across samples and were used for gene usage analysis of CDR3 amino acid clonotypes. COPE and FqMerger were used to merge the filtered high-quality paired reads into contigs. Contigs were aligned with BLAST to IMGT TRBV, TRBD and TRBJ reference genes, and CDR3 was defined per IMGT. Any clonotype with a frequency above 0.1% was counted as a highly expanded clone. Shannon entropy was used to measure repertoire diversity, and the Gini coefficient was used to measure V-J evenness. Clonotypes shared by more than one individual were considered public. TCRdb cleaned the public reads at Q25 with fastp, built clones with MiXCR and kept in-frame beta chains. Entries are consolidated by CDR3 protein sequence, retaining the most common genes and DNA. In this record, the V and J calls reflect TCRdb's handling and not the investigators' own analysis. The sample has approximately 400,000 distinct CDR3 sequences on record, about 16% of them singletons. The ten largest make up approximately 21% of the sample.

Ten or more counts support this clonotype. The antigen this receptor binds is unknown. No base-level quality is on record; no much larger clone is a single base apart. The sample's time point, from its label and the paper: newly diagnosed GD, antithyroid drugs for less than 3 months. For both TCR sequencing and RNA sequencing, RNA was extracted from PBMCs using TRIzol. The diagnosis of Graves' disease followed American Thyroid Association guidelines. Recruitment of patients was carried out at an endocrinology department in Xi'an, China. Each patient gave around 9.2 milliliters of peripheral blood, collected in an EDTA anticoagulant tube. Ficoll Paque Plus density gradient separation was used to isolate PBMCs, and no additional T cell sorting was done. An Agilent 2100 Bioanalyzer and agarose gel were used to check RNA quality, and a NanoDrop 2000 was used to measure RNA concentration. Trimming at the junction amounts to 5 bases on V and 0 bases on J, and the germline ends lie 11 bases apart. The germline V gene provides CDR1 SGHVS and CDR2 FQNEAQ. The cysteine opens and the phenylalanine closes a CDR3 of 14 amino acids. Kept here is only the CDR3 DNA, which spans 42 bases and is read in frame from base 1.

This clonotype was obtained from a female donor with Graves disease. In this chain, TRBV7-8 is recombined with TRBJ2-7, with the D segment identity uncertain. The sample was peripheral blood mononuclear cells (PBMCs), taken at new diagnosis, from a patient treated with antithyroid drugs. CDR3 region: CASSPPAVSYEQYF. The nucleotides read TGTGCCAGCAGCCCCCCGGCAGTCTCCTACGAGCAGTACTTC.